The T cell receptor (beta chain) described here comes from a study of beta chain features in type 1 diabetes. CD45RO/CCR7/CD25/CD127/CD95/CD27 sorting isolated CD4+ naive, central memory, regulatory and stem cell-like memory cells. Concerning this clone itself: The antigen is unknown.

Every isolated RNA sample was fully reverse transcribed, so sequencing captured expressed TCRB transcripts. Sequenced by immunoSEQ multiplex PCR; TCRdb stores in-frame clones only, minus some. The table records about 900,000 clones, roughly 15% of them present only once. Study findings and constraints: Patients with type 1 diabetes carried fewer insertions and had more deletions at their VDJ junctions. A closer apparent resemblance between naive, central memory and Treg TCRB repertoires was seen in patients than in healthy donors.

The receptor was derived from a woman younger than 35 in good health. Specimen: naive CD4+ T cells from blood.

In DNA, the CDR3 is TGTGCCAGCAGCCAACCCCGAGGGAACTATGGCTACACCTTC. Its protein product is CASSQPRGNYGYTF. The chain uses TRBV14 and TRBJ1-2; D is undetermined. Germline V CDR1 and CDR2: SGHDN, FVKESK. The CDR3 is 14 residues long. V was pared by 2 bases and J by 2 bases, with 9 bases between.